The entry that follows covers one T cell receptor beta chain sequence. What it binds is not known. This sample was included in a study of PD-1 blockade in classical Hodgkin lymphoma. General study findings and limits: A reduction in baseline TCR diversity was reportedly seen in newly diagnosed patients relative to healthy donors. There remain no defined causes for the repertoire differences, which possibly reflect disease activity or prior therapy.

Time point of the sample: newly diagnosed, previously untreated cHL patient sample. The CD4+ T cells used were purified from thawed PBMCs through magnetic negative selection. Using immunoSEQ multiplex PCR, the repertoire was profiled, and TCRdb retains in-frame clones only, with some absent. The sample has more than 15,000 clones, approximately 90% seen once; the top ten hold 0.45% to 0.6%. This CDR3 is 15 amino acids long. V was trimmed by 4 bases and J by 4 bases, leaving 14 bases between them. Germline V lookup: CDR1 KGHSH, CDR2 LQKENI. This clonotype was obtained from a human donor with classical Hodgkin lymphoma. The sample consisted of CD4+ T cells from blood. The chain recombines TRBV18 with TRBJ2-1, with D possibly matching TRBD1 (6 bases). The CDR3, as DNA: TGTGCCAGCTCACGAGGGGGAAGGGGATACAATGAGCAGTTCTTC. Its protein is CASSRGGRGYNEQFF.